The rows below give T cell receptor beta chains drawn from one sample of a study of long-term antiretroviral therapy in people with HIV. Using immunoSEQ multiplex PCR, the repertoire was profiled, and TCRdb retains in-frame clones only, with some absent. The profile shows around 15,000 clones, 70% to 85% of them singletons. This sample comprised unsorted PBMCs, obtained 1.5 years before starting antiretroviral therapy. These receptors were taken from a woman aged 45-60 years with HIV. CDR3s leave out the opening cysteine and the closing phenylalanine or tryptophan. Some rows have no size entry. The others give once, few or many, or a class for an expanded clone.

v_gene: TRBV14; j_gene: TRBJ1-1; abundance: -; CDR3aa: ASSLARWTEAF
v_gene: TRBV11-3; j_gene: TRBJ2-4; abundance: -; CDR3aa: ASSLDRFRTRAKNIQY
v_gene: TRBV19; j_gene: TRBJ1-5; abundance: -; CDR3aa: ASSPGQYNQPQH
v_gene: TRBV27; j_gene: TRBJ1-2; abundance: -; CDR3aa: ASSFKAGGYGYT
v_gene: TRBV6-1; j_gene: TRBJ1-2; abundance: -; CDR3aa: ASRTGAGGYGYT
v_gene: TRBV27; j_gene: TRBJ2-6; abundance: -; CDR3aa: ASSLSTVISGANVLT
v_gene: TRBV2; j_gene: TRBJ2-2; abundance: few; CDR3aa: ASSGRQGLIAGELF
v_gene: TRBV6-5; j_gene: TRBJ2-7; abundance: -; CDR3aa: ASSSGASYEQY
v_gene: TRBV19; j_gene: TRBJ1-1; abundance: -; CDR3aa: ASSFRVGDTEAF
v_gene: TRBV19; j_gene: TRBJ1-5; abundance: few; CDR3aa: ASSIPRQNQPQH
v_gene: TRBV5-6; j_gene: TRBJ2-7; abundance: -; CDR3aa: ASSLGRNVNSYEQY
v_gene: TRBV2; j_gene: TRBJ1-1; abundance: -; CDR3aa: ASSGVILRTEAF
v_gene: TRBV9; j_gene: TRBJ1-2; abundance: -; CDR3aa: ASSAHTLPGAHGYT
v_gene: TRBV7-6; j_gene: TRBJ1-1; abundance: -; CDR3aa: ASRPQRGGTEAF
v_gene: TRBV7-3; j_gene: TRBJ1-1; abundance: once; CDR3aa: ASSLRQTTEAF
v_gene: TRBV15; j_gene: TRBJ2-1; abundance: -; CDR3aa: ATKAGQSYNEQF
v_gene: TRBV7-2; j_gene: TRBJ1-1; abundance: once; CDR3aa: ASSEDSLMNTEAF
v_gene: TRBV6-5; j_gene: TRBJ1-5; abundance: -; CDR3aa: ASSRDRGFNQPQH
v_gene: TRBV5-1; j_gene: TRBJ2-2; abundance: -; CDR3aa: ASSFSRTGELF
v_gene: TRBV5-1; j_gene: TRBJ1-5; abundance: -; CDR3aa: ASSPAEGYQPQH
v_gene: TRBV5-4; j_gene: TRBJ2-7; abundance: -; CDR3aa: ASQQGQGAREQY
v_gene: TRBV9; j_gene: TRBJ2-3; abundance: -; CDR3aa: ASSVGLGGRTDTQY
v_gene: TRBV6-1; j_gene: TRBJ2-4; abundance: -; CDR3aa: ASSDPSAAKNIQY
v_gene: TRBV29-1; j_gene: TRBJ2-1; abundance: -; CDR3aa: SVGTLGMGEQF
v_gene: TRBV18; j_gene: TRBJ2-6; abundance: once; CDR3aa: ASSPDRASGANVLT
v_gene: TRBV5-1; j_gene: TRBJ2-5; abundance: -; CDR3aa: ASSLQTPRETQY
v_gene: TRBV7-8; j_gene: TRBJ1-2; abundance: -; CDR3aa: ASSLEARGRGGYT
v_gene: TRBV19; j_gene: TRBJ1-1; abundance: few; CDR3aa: ASSMDSVNTEAF